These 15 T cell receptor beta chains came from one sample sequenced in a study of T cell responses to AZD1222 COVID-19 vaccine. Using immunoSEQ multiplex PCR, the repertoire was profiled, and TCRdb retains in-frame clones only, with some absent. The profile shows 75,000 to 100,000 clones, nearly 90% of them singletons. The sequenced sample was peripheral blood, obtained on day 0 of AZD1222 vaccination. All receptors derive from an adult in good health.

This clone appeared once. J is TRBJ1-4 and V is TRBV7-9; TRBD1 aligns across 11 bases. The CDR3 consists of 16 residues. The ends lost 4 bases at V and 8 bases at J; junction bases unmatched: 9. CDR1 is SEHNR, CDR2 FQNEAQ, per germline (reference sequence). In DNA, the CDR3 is TGTGCCAGCAGCTCGAGGCCGGGACAGGGGGGAGAAAAACTGTTTTTT. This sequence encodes CASSSRPGQGGEKLFF.

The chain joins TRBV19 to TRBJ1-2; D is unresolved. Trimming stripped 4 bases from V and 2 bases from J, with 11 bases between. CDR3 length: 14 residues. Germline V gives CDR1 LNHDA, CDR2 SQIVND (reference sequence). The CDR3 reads CASSTADINYGYTF. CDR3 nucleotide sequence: TGTGCCAGTAGTACAGCCGACATCAACTATGGCTACACCTTC.

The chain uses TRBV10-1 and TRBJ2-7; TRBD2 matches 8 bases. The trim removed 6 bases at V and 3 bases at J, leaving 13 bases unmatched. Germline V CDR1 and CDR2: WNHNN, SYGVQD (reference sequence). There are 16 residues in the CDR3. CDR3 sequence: CASRGGLTSVCYEQYF. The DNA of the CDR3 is TGCGCCAGCAGGGGGGGGTTGACTAGCGTTTGCTACGAGCAGTACTTC.

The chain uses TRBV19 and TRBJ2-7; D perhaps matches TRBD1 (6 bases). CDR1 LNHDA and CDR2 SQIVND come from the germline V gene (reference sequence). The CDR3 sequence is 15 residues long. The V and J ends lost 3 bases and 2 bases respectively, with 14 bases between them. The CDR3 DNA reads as TGTGCCAGTAGTATCTTCCAACAGGGCACCTACGAGCAGTACTTC. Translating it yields CASSIFQQGTYEQYF.

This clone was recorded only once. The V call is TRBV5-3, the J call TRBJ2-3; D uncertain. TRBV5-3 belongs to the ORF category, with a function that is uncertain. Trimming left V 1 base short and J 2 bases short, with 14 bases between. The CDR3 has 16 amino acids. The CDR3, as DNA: TGTGCCAGAAGCTTGTTTAGCCACCACGACACAGATACGCAGTATTTT. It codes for CARSLFSHHDTDTQYF.

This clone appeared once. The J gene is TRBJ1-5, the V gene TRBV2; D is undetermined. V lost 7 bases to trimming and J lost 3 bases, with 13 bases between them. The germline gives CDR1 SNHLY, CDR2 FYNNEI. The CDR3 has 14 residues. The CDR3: CASTTPRANQPQHF. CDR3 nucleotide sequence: TGTGCCAGCACCACACCACGGGCCAATCAGCCCCAGCATTTT. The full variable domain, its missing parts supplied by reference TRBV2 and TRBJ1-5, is EPEVTQTPSHQVTQMGQEVILRCVPISNHLYFYWYRQILGQKVEFLVSFYNNEISEKSEIFDDQFSVERPDGSNFTLKIRSTKLEDSAMYFCASTTPRANQPQHFGDGTRLSIL.

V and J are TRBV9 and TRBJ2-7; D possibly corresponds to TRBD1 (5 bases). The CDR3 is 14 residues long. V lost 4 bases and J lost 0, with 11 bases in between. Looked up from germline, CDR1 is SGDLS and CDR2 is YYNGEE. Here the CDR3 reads CASSPDDSSYEQYF. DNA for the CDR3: TGTGCCAGCAGCCCCGACGACAGCTCCTACGAGCAGTACTTC.

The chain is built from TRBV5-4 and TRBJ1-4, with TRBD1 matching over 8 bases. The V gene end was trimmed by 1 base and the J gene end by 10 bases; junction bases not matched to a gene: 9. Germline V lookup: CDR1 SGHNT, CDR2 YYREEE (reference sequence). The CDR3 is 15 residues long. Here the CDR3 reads CASSLSGTGHGKLFF. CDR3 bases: TGTGCCAGCAGCTTGTCCGGGACAGGACATGGAAAACTGTTTTTT.

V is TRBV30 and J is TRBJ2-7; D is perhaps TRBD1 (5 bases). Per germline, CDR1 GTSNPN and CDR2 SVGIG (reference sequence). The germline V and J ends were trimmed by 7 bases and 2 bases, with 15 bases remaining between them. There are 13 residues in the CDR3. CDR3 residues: CASLTGAAYEQYF. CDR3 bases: TGTGCCTCTCTTACAGGTGCGGCCTACGAGCAGTACTTC.

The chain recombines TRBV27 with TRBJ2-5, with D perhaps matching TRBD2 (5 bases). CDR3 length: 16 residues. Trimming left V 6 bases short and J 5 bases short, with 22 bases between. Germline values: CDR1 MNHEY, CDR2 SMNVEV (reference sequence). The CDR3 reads CASSSISSGPGETQYF. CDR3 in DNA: TGTGCCAGCAGCTCCATCAGTTCGGGTCCGGGGGAGACCCAGTACTTC.

Here the CDR3 reads CASSDILAGATDTQYF. DNA for the CDR3: TGTGCCAGCAGCGACATACTAGCGGGGGCCACAGATACGCAGTATTTT. The chain recombines TRBV7-2 with TRBJ2-3; 11 bases agree with TRBD2. The CDR3 is 16 amino acids. Unmatched junction bases numbered 6, after V lost 5 bases and J lost 2 bases. The germline CDR1 and CDR2 sequences are SGHTA and FQGNSA.

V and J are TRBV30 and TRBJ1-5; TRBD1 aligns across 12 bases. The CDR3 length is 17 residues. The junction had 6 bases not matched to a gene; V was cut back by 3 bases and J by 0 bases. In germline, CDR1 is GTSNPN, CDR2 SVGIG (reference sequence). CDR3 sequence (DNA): TGTGCCTGGAGCGTGGGACAGGGGGCCCCTAGCAATCAGCCCCAGCATTTT. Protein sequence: CAWSVGQGAPSNQPQHF.

CDR3 bases: TGTGCCAGCAGCTTAGGTGGAATTGGGACCGGGGAGCTGTTTTTT. It specifies CASSLGGIGTGELFF. The chain links TRBV7-3 to TRBJ2-2, with D uncertain. The CDR3 has 15 amino acids. Germline V gene data show CDR1 as SGHTA and CDR2 as FQGTGA. V lost 2 bases, J lost 5 bases, and 12 bases lay in between.

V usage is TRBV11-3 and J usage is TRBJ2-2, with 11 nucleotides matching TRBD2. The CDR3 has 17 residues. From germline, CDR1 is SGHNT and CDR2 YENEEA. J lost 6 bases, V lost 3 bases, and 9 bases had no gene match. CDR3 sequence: CASSFSGTSGSPGELFF. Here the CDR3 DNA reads TGTGCCAGCAGCTTCTCCGGGACTAGCGGTTCCCCCGGGGAGCTGTTTTTT.

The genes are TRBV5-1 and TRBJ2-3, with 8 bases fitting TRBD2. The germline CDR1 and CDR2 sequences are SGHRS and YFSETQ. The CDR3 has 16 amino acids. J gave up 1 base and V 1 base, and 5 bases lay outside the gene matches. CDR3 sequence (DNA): TGCGCCAGCAGCTTGTATTTGCGGGGGGGCACAGATACGCAGTATTTT. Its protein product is CASSLYLRGGTDTQYF.